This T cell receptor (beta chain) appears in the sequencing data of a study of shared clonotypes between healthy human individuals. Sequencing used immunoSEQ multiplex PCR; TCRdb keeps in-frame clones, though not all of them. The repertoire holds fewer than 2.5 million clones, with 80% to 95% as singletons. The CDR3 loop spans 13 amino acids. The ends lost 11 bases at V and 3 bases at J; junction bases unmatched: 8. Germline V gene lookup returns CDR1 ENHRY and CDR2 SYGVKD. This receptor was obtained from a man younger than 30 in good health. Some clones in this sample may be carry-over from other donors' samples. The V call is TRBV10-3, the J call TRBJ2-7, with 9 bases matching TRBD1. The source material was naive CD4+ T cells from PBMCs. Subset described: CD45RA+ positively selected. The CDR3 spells CASRTGALYEQYF. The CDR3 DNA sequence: TGTGCCTCCCGGACAGGGGCTCTCTACGAGCAGTACTTC.